These 14 T cell receptor beta chains came from one sample sequenced in a study of T cell responses to AZD1222 COVID-19 vaccine. Produced via immunoSEQ multiplex PCR; TCRdb's table is partial and in-frame only. The table records over 100,000 clones, less than 90% of them present only once. Specimen: peripheral blood, collected on day 0 of AZD1222 vaccination. Receptors originate from an adult in good health.

The chain links TRBV5-3 to TRBJ1-5; D is unclear. TRBV5-3 is flagged as an ORF with uncertain function. This CDR3 is 20 amino acids long. Trimming removed 0 bases from V and 2 bases from J, with 24 bases in between. CDR3 residues: CARSLEAIYSALRGNQPQHF. In DNA, the CDR3 is TGTGCCAGAAGCTTGGAAGCGATTTATTCCGCCCTCCGGGGCAATCAGCCCCAGCATTTT.

This clone was detected only once. The chain carries TRBV7-6 and TRBJ1-4, with 8 bases lining up with TRBD1. Germline V gene sequence: CDR1 SGHVS, CDR2 FNYEAQ. After removal of 4 bases from V and 5 bases from J, the junction contained 6 bases not matched to a gene. The CDR3 runs 15 residues. The CDR3 loop reads CASSSDRTGNEKLFF. The CDR3 region has the DNA TGTGCCAGCAGCTCGGACCGGACAGGGAATGAAAAACTGTTTTTT.

There are a few counts of this clone. This sequence joins TRBV23-1 and TRBJ1-2, with D perhaps matching TRBD1 (6 bases). TRBV23-1 falls under the ORF class, with uncertain function. V lost 2 bases, J lost 8 bases, and 15 bases lay in between. This CDR3 spans 14 amino acids. In nucleotides, the CDR3 is TGCGCCAGCAGTCAAAGTCGCGGGACACGAGGCTACACCTTC. Protein sequence: CASSQSRGTRGYTF.

This clone is a singleton in its sample. The chain recombines TRBV7-9 with TRBJ2-3; TRBD1 matches 8 bases. Germline values: CDR1 SEHNR, CDR2 FQNEAQ (reference sequence). After removal of 3 bases from V and 6 bases from J, the junction contained 5 bases not matched to a gene. The CDR3 extends over 14 amino acids. In DNA, the CDR3 is TGTGCCAGCAGCTTGAGACAGGGGCCGGATACGCAGTATTTT. Translation gives CASSLRQGPDTQYF.

This clone was recorded only once. This chain links TRBV6-1 with TRBJ2-5; D is perhaps TRBD1 or TRBD2 (6 bases each). Germline V gives CDR1 MNHNS, CDR2 SASEGT. This CDR3 has 17 amino acids. The V end was cut by 2 bases, the J end by 2 bases, with 18 bases between. CDR3 sequence (DNA): TGTGCCAGCAGTGAATATCCCCCCGGGGGCGGGCAAGAGACCCAGTACTTC. It codes for CASSEYPPGGGQETQYF.

This clone was detected ten times or more. The chain employs TRBV7-8 and TRBJ2-7; the D gene is possibly TRBD2 (6 bases). This CDR3 is built from 14 residues. Between the trimmed V and J ends, which lost 1 base and 6 bases, there was a span of 13 bases. The germline V gene has CDR1 SGHVS and CDR2 FQNEAQ. The CDR3, as DNA: TGTGCCAGCAGCTTAGGGCAGGGAGGTAGCGAGCAGTACTTC. This encodes CASSLGQGGSEQYF. The whole variable domain, filled in from reference TRBV7-8 and TRBJ2-7, reads GAGVSQSPRYKVAKRGQDVALRCDPISGHVSLFWYQQALGQGPEFLTYFQNEAQLDKSGLPSDRFFAERPEGSVSTLKIQRTQQEDSAVYLCASSLGQGGSEQYFGPGTRLTVT.

V usage is TRBV3-1 (or the pseudogene TRBV3-2) and J usage is TRBJ1-1; D is ambiguous. V was pared by 3 bases and J by 0 bases, with 5 bases between. The V gene's germline CDR1 is LGHDT and CDR2 YNNKEL (reference sequence). The CDR3 loop spans 13 amino acids. CDR3 nucleotides: TGTGCCAGCAGCCACTTGCTGAACACTGAAGCTTTCTTT. It codes for CASSHLLNTEAFF.

The chain carries TRBV11-3 and TRBJ2-2, with D possibly matching TRBD2 (5 bases). The germline gives CDR1 SGHNT, CDR2 YENEEA. CDR3 length: 11 amino acids. V lost 6 bases to trimming and J lost 8 bases, with 7 bases between them. CDR3 in amino acids: CASSREGELFF. As DNA, the CDR3 is TGTGCCAGCAGTAGGGAGGGGGAGCTGTTTTTT. The entire variable domain, with the rest obtained from reference TRBV11-3 and TRBJ2-2, is as follows: EAGVVQSPRYKIIEKKQPVAFWCNPISGHNTLYWYLQNLGQGPELLIRYENEEAVDDSQLPKDRFSAERLKGVDSTLKIQPAELGDSAVYLCASSREGELFFGEGSRLTVL.

The chain has TRBV27 and TRBJ2-1; 9 nucleotides agree with TRBD2. The germline V gene encodes CDR1 MNHEY and CDR2 SMNVEV (reference sequence). Trimming at V came to 1 base and at J to 4 bases, leaving 2 bases not matched to a gene. CDR3 length equals 15 residues. The CDR3 sequence: CASSLFAGGYNEQFF. The CDR3 DNA reads as TGTGCCAGCAGTTTATTTGCGGGAGGGTACAATGAGCAGTTCTTC.

The chain joins TRBV5-1 to TRBJ1-1; 10 bases match TRBD1. The length of the CDR3 is 15 residues. Germline CDR1 reads SGHRS; CDR2 reads YFSETQ. With 3 bases clipped from V and 3 bases from J, the junction kept 5 bases outside the gene matches. The CDR3 here is CASSSGQGGDTEAFF. In DNA form, the CDR3 reads TGCGCCAGCAGCTCCGGACAGGGGGGAGACACTGAAGCTTTCTTT.

The genes are TRBV9 and TRBJ1-3, with D uncertain. Germline-derived CDR1 and CDR2 are SGDLS and YYNGEE. V shed 0 bases and J shed 0 bases, with 4 bases lying between them. The CDR3 is made up of 14 amino acids. The CDR3 here is CASSVESSGNTIYF. CDR3 nucleotides: TGTGCCAGCAGCGTAGAGTCCTCTGGAAACACCATATATTTT.

The chain uses TRBV28 and TRBJ1-4; D remains ambiguous. CDR1 MDHEN and CDR2 SYDVKM come from the germline V gene. V shed 6 bases and J shed 6 bases, with 20 bases lying between them. This CDR3 contains 16 residues. The CDR3 DNA reads as TGTGCCAGCAGGTCCCGTTGGGGAGAGAGTTATGAAAAACTGTTTTTT. Translating it yields CASRSRWGESYEKLFF.

The rearrangement joins TRBV3-1 (or the pseudogene TRBV3-2) to TRBJ2-1, with 16 bases fitting TRBD2. Trimming cost V 0 bases and J 8 bases; bases outside gene matches: 4. The CDR3 extends over 17 amino acids. Per the germline V gene, CDR1 is LGHDT and CDR2 is YNNKEL (reference sequence). The CDR3, as DNA: TGTGCCAGCAGCCAAGAAGGGGGGACTAGCGGGAGGGATGAGCAGTTCTTC. Translation: CASSQEGGTSGRDEQFF.

The chain joins TRBV18 to TRBJ1-5; 9 bases are shared with TRBD1. CDR1 is KGHSH and CDR2 is LQKENI in the germline V gene. The ends lost 3 bases at V and 0 bases at J; junction bases unmatched: 3. The CDR3 sequence is 16 residues long. Here the CDR3 DNA reads TGTGCCAGCTCACCTCGGACAGGGGATAGCAATCAGCCCCAGCATTTT. Amino acids: CASSPRTGDSNQPQHF.